This T cell receptor (beta chain) was recovered during a study of T cells in localized non-small cell lung cancer. Many counts were recorded for this clone. Generated by immunoSEQ multiplex PCR, the TCRdb table keeps only in-frame clones and is missing some. The sample includes 2,500 to 3,500 clones, approximately 20% of them seen just once. The CDR3 contains 15 residues. Per the germline V gene, CDR1 is SGDLS and CDR2 is YYNGEE. The V and J ends lost 0 bases and 3 bases, in that order; junction bases with no gene match: 2. The receptor comes from a male donor at least 60 years old with stage II squamous cell lung carcinoma. Sequences were derived from lung tumor tissue, sampled before any cancer treatment. The chain has TRBV9 and TRBJ2-7; 11 bases are shared with TRBD2. This CDR3 is CASSVGGTSGYEQYF. The CDR3 nucleotides read TGTGCCAGCAGCGTAGGAGGGACTAGCGGCTACGAGCAGTACTTC. The full variable domain, in which reference TRBV9 and TRBJ2-7 provide the parts outside the CDR3, is DSGVTQTPKHLITATGQRVTLRCSPRSGDLSVYWYQQSLDQGLQFLIQYYNGEERAKGNILERFSAQQFPDLHSELNLSSLELGDSALYFCASSVGGTSGYEQYFGPGTRLTVT.